This T cell receptor (beta chain) was captured in a study of control samples from healthy donors and cancer patients. Sequencing used immunoSEQ multiplex PCR; TCRdb keeps in-frame clones, though not all of them. This table has 150,000 or so clones, roughly 93% appearing once. Per the germline V gene, CDR1 is SGHTA and CDR2 is FQGNSA. Deletions cut 6 bases from V and 0 bases from J, with 11 bases between. The CDR3 consists of 14 residues. The source material was blood. The chain combines TRBV7-2 with TRBJ2-5; no clear D gene. The origin of this receptor is a man between 18 and 29 years old in good health. The DNA for the CDR3 is TGTGCCAGCAGTCCCAGACGGAACCAAGAGACCCAGTACTTC. Amino acid sequence: CASSPRRNQETQYF.